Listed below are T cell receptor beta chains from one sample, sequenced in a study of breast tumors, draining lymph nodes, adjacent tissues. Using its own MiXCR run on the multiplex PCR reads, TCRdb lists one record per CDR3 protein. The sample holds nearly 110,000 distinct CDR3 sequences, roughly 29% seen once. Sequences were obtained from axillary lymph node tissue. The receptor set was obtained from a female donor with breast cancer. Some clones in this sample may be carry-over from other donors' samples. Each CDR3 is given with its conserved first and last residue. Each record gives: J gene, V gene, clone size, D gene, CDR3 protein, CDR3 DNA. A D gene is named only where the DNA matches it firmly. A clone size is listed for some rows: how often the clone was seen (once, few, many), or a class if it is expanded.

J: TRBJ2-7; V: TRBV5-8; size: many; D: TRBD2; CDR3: CASSIAGLAAEQYF; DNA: TGTGCCAGCAGCATTGCGGGACTAGCAGCCGAGCAGTACTTC
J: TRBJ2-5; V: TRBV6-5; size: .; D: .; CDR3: CASSGQRETQYF; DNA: TGTGCTAGCAGTGGGCAGAGGGAGACCCAGTACTTC
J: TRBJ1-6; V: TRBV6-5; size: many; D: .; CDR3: CASSHTVTDNSPLHF; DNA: TGTGCCAGCAGTCACACTGTAACCGATAATTCACCCCTCCACTTT
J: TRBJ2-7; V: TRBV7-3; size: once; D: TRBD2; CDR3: CASSAPPLAGDGSYEQYF; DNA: TGTGCCAGCAGTGCCCCGCCCCTAGCGGGAGATGGGTCCTACGAGCAGTACTTC
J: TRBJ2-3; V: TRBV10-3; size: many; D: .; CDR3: CAISESRSSPDTQYF; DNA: TGTGCCATCAGTGAGTCGAGGAGTAGTCCAGATACGCAGTATTTT
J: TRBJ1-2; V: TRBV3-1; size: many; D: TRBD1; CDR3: CASSQGGTGGYGYTF; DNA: TGTGCCAGCAGCCAAGGTGGGACAGGGGGCTATGGCTACACCTTC
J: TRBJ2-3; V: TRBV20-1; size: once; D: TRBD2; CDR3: CSARAGGLATDTQYF; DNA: TGCAGTGCTAGAGCTGGGGGACTAGCAACAGATACGCAGTATTTT
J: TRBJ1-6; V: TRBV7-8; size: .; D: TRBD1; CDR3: CASSLATGGYSPLHF; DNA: TGTGCCAGCAGCTTAGCGACAGGGGGTTACTCACCCCTCCACTTT
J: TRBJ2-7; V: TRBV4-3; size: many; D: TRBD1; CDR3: CASSQDAQGVYEQYF; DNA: TGCGCCAGCAGCCAAGATGCACAGGGGGTTTACGAGCAGTACTTC
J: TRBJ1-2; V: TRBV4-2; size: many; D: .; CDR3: CASSQDTQQRYYGYTF; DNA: TGTGCCAGCAGCCAAGATACGCAGCAGCGATACTATGGCTACACCTTC
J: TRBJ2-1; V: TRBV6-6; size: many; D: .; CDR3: CASSHSSLDYNEQFF; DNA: TGTGCCAGCAGTCACTCGAGTCTAGACTACAATGAGCAGTTCTTC
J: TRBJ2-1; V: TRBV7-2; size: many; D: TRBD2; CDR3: CASSLELAGVYEQFF; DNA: TGTGCCAGCAGCTTAGAACTAGCGGGCGTCTATGAGCAGTTCTTC
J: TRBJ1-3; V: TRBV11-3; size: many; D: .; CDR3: CASSLNGGSGNTIYF; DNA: TGTGCCAGCAGCTTGAACGGGGGCTCTGGAAACACCATATATTTT
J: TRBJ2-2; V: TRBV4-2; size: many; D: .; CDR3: CASSQEAATGELFF; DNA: TGTGCCAGCAGCCAAGAGGCAGCCACCGGGGAGCTGTTTTTT
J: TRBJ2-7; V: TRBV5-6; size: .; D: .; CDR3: CASSLSLPSSYEQYF; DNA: TGTGCCAGCAGCTTGTCCCTTCCTAGCTCCTACGAGCAGTACTTC
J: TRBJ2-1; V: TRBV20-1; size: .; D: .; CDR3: CSAREDYSSFF; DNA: TGCAGTGCTAGAGAGGACTACTCATCGTTCTTC
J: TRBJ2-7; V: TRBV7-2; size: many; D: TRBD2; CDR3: CASSFWTSGYEQYF; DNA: TGTGCCAGCAGCTTCTGGACTAGCGGGTACGAGCAGTACTTC
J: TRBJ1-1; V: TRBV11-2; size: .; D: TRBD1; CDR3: CASSLEAGRGLNTEAFF; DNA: TGTGCCAGCAGCTTAGAGGCGGGCAGGGGGTTGAACACTGAAGCTTTCTTT
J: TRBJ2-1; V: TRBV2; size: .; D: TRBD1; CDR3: CASNRDRGDNEQFF; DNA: TGTGCCAGCAACCGGGACAGGGGTGACAATGAGCAGTTCTTC
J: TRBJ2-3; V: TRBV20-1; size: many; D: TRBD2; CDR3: CSAWGGGTDTQYF; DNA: TGCAGTGCTTGGGGGGGGGGCACAGATACGCAGTATTTT
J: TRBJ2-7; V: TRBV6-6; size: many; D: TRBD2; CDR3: CASSHLTSGATYEQYF; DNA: TGTGCCAGCAGTCACCTGACTAGCGGGGCTACCTACGAGCAGTACTTC
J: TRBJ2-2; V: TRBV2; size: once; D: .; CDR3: CASRSSGNTGELFF; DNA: TGTGCCAGCCGTTCCTCTGGAAACACCGGGGAGCTGTTTTTT
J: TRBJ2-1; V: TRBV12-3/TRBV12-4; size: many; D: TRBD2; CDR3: CASSYGTSEYNEQFF; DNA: TGTGCCAGCAGCTATGGGACTAGCGAATACAATGAGCAGTTCTTC
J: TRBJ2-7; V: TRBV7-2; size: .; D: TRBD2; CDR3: CVSSQISGSPSYEQYF; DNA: TGTGTCAGCAGTCAAATTAGCGGGAGTCCCTCCTACGAGCAGTACTTC
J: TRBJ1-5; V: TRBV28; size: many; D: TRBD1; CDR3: CASSGTGGPYSNQPQHF; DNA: TGTGCCAGCAGTGGGACAGGGGGTCCCTATAGCAATCAGCCCCAGCATTTT
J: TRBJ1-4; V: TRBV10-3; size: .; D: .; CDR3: CAISEGGNGEKLFF; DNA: TGTGCCATCAGTGAGGGGGGGAACGGTGAAAAACTGTTTTTT
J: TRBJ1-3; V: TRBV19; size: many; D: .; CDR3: CASSMGAWSGNTIYF; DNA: TGTGCCAGTAGTATGGGTGCATGGTCTGGAAACACCATATATTTT
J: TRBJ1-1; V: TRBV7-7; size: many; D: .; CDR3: CASSLKLDTEAFF; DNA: TGTGCTAGCAGCTTAAAATTGGACACTGAAGCTTTCTTT
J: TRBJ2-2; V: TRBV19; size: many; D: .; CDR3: CASSRRRANTGELFF; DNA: TGTGCCAGTAGCCGGAGGAGGGCGAACACCGGGGAGCTGTTTTTT
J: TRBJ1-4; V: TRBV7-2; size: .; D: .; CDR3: CASSLRVGTTSGEKLFF; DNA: TGTGCCAGCAGCTTGCGTGTTGGAACGACGTCTGGGGAAAAACTGTTTTTT
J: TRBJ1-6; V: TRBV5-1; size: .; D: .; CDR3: CASSLFDSNSPLHF; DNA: TGCGCCAGCAGCTTGTTTGACAGTAATTCCCCCCTCCACTTT
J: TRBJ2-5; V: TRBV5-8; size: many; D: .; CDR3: CASSPGGGSQETQYF; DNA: TGTGCCAGCAGCCCCGGTGGGGGTTCCCAAGAGACCCAGTACTTC
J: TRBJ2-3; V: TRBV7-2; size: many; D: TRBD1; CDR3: CASSFRQGGRDTQYF; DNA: TGTGCCAGCAGCTTCCGACAGGGGGGTCGAGATACGCAGTATTTT
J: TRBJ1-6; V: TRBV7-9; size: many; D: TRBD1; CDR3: CASSLGQGARSPLHF; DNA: TGTGCCAGCAGCTTAGGGCAGGGGGCGCGTTCACCCCTCCACTTT
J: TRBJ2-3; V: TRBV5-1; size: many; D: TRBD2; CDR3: CASSWGTSGSPSTDTQYF; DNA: TGCGCCAGCAGCTGGGGGACTAGCGGGAGCCCCTCCACAGATACGCAGTATTTT
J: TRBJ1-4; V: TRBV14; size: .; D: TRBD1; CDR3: CASSQSRWQGAEANEKLFF; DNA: TGTGCCAGCAGCCAATCCCGTTGGCAGGGGGCGGAAGCTAATGAAAAACTGTTTTTT
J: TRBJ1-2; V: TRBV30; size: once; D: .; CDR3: CAWSFGSGYTF; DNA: TGTGCCTGGAGCTTCGGATCTGGCTACACCTTC